These 28 T cell receptor beta chains originate from one sample sequenced in a study of cytomegalovirus exposure and HLA in healthy donors (dated by TCRdb to the late 2010s). Library method: the immunoSEQ multiplex PCR assay. The immuneACCESS repertoire file appears here via TCRdb, limited to in-frame rearrangements. These files lack a portion of the clones; in checked studies, under half of the deficit traces to unresolved V genes, and the cause of the others is not known. This sample holds about 68,000 clones; over 80% were observed only once. 2.5% to 4% of the sample goes to the ten largest clones. Material: PBMCs. These receptor sequences come from a man aged 18 to 35 in good health and CMV-seronegative.

Notes on this clone: One junction end does not reproduce the germline sequence, and a read error may be involved. J is TRBJ2-7 and V is TRBV7-7; no clear D gene. Germline-derived CDR1 and CDR2 are SSHAT and FNYEAQ (reference sequence). The CDR3 loop spans 11 amino acids. CDR3 protein: CASSSAYEQYF. As DNA, the CDR3 is TGTGCTAGCAGCTCTGCCTACGAGCAGTACTTC.

The rearrangement joins TRBV12-2 to TRBJ1-2. TRBV12-2 is tagged as a pseudogene. This CDR3 is built from 17 residues. The CDR3 bases are TGTGCAAGTCGTGACTTGGTTATTCGGAGCGTCGACTATGGCTACACCTTC. Protein sequence: CASRDLVIRSVDYGYTF.

The chain recombines TRBV7-8 with TRBJ2-5; the match to TRBD2 covers 7 bases. Germline V gene data show CDR1 as SGHVS and CDR2 as FQNEAQ. The CDR3 runs 14 residues. Trimming took 8 bases from V and 3 from J; bases not matched to a gene: 9. CDR3 amino acids: CASFQWGGEETQYF. The DNA for the CDR3 is TGTGCCAGCTTCCAATGGGGAGGGGAAGAGACCCAGTACTTC.

The V gene is TRBV14, the J gene TRBJ2-5, with 7 bases matching TRBD1. V gave up 1 base and J gave up 4 bases; unmatched junction bases: 6. This CDR3 has 15 residues. The V gene's germline CDR1 is SGHDN and CDR2 FVKESK. The CDR3 sequence is CASSQGDRQGETQYF. CDR3 DNA: TGTGCCAGCAGCCAAGGCGACCGACAGGGAGAGACCCAGTACTTC.

The rearrangement joins TRBV29-1 to TRBJ2-3; TRBD2 agrees at 12 bases. Trimming took 1 base from V and 2 from J; bases not matched to a gene: 7. CDR3 length equals 17 residues. Germline V gene lookup returns CDR1 SQVTM and CDR2 ANQGSEA. The CDR3 DNA reads TGCAGCGTTGAAGCTCGTCTAGCGGGAGGGGTCACAGATACGCAGTATTTT. Translating gives CSVEARLAGGVTDTQYF.

The gene calls are TRBV18 and TRBJ2-5; D remains unclear. Germline V lookup: CDR1 KGHSH, CDR2 LQKENI. Trimming stripped 1 base from V and 5 bases from J, with 14 bases between. The CDR3 sequence is 15 residues long. CDR3 bases: TGTGCCAGCTCACCACGTGTTGTCAACGGGGAGACCCAGTACTTC. Translating gives CASSPRVVNGETQYF.

This clone has only a few counts. This chain connects TRBV14 to TRBJ1-1, with D perhaps matching TRBD1 (6 bases). The CDR3 spans 15 residues. CDR1 and CDR2 from the germline V gene are SGHDN and FVKESK. Trimming took 3 bases from V and 4 from J, leaving 15 bases between them. CDR3 DNA sequence: TGTGCCAGCAGCCAGTCGAGAAGCAGGGGCACTGAAGCTTTCTTT. Its protein is CASSQSRSRGTEAFF.

The chain recombines TRBV6-1 with TRBJ2-1, with 7 bases matching TRBD2. CDR3 length: 13 residues. The junction had 2 bases not matched to a gene; V was cut back by 7 bases and J by 2 bases. Germline loops: CDR1 MNHNS, CDR2 SASEGT. CDR3 protein: CASTAGTYNEQFF. In DNA form, the CDR3 reads TGTGCCAGCACAGCGGGGACCTACAATGAGCAGTTCTTC.

This clone was observed a single time. The chain is built from TRBV6-5 and TRBJ1-1; D is ambiguous. Trimming shortened V by 0 bases and J by 1 base, and 6 bases separated the two germline ends. The CDR3 contains 14 residues. Germline V gene lookup returns CDR1 MNHEY and CDR2 SVGAGI. The CDR3 spells CASSYSLANTEAFF. CDR3 bases: TGTGCCAGCAGTTACTCGTTGGCGAACACTGAAGCTTTCTTT.

This clone was picked up a small number of times. This chain joins TRBV19 and TRBJ2-2, with 14 bases that match TRBD2. Trimming cost V 3 bases and J 7 bases; bases outside gene matches: 7. CDR1 is LNHDA, CDR2 SQIVND, per germline (reference sequence). The length of the CDR3 is 17 residues. CDR3 loop: CASSIGTSGRISGELFF. Here the CDR3 DNA reads TGTGCCAGTAGTATCGGGACTAGCGGGAGAATTAGCGGGGAGCTGTTTTTT.

The V call is TRBV7-2, the J call TRBJ2-7; 9 bases are shared with TRBD1. J gave up 7 bases and V 5 bases, and 6 bases lay outside the gene matches. CDR3 size: 13 residues. The germline V gene has CDR1 SGHTA and CDR2 FQGNSA. The CDR3, as DNA: TGTGCCAGCAGCATCCGGGACAGGGAAGAGCAGTACTTC. Translation gives CASSIRDREEQYF.

This rearrangement joins TRBV6-1 to TRBJ1-5; D may be TRBD1 (6 bases). Germline V gene lookup returns CDR1 MNHNS and CDR2 SASEGT. Trimming left V 3 bases short and J 6 bases short, with 12 bases between. CDR3 length equals 14 residues. CDR3 amino acids: CASSDPGEGQPQHF. In DNA form, the CDR3 reads TGTGCCAGCAGTGATCCAGGGGAGGGTCAGCCCCAGCATTTT.

This clone was counted a single time. The rearrangement uses TRBV28 and TRBJ1-1; D possibly corresponds to TRBD1 (5 bases). The germline V gene encodes CDR1 MDHEN and CDR2 SYDVKM. This CDR3 is 15 amino acids long. Trimming left V 5 bases short and J 4 bases short, with 17 bases between. The CDR3 DNA is TGTGCCAGCAGTGGGTCTGGGGGGAGGACCACTGAAGCTTTCTTT. This sequence encodes CASSGSGGRTTEAFF.

In DNA form, the CDR3 reads TGTGCCAGCAGCTTAGTATTCAGGACAGGGTGGAGCGAGCAGTACTTC. Protein sequence: CASSLVFRTGWSEQYF. The rearrangement uses TRBV7-8 and TRBJ2-7, with TRBD1 identical over 8 bases. V shed 1 base and J 6 bases; nucleotides not matched to a gene: 11. The germline CDR1 and CDR2 sequences are SGHVS and FQNEAQ. The CDR3 covers 16 residues. Based on the CDR3 plus reference TRBV7-8 and TRBJ2-7, the full variable domain is GAGVSQSPRYKVAKRGQDVALRCDPISGHVSLFWYQQALGQGPEFLTYFQNEAQLDKSGLPSDRFFAERPEGSVSTLKIQRTQQEDSAVYLCASSLVFRTGWSEQYFGPGTRLTVT.

The chain combines TRBV6-1 with TRBJ2-5; no definite D call. V lost 10 bases to trimming and J lost 2 bases, with 14 bases between them. CDR3 length: 13 amino acids. Germline CDR1 is MNHNS and CDR2 is SASEGT. The CDR3: CAIELALQETQYF. The CDR3 DNA is TGTGCCATCGAATTAGCCCTTCAAGAGACCCAGTACTTC.

The V call is TRBV6-1, the J call TRBJ2-7, with D possibly being TRBD2 (7 bases). The CDR3 length is 15 residues. Trimming removed 6 bases from V and 4 bases from J, with 19 bases in between. Germline V lookup: CDR1 MNHNS, CDR2 SASEGT. CDR3 loop: CASRGGARNLYEQYF. The CDR3 nucleotides read TGTGCCAGCAGGGGGGGGGCTCGGAACCTATACGAGCAGTACTTC.

This clone was found once. The chain employs TRBV4-1 and TRBJ2-5; unclear D gene. The CDR3 is made up of 13 amino acids. V was pared by 1 base and J by 1 base, with 4 bases between. The germline V gene has CDR1 MGHRA and CDR2 YSYEKL. CDR3: CASSQAVQETQYF. Written as DNA, the CDR3 is TGCGCCAGCAGCCAAGCAGTCCAAGAGACCCAGTACTTC.

This sequence joins TRBV11-2 and TRBJ1-1; tentatively, D is TRBD1 (6 bases). Per germline, CDR1 SGHAT and CDR2 FQNNGV. V lost 0 bases, J lost 5 bases, and 13 bases lay in between. The CDR3 has 15 residues. Here the CDR3 reads CASSLEGALGTEAFF. CDR3 in DNA: TGTGCCAGCAGCTTAGAGGGGGCCCTGGGGACTGAAGCTTTCTTT.

This chain joins TRBV7-2 and TRBJ2-1; TRBD1 might be the D (5 bases). This CDR3 comprises 13 residues. The germline CDR1 and CDR2 sequences are SGHTA and FQGNSA. Trimming left V 2 bases short and J 6 bases short, with 8 bases between. The CDR3 reads CASSLRRANEQFF. The DNA of the CDR3 is TGTGCCAGCAGCTTACGCAGGGCCAATGAGCAGTTCTTC.

The DNA for the CDR3 is TGTGCCAGCAGCGTAAAAACTAGCTCGAACACCGGGGAGCTGTTTTTT. It translates to CASSVKTSSNTGELFF. The chain has TRBV9 and TRBJ2-2, with D perhaps TRBD2 (6 bases). Between the trimmed V and J ends, which lost 1 base and 0 bases, there was a span of 10 bases. This CDR3 spans 16 amino acids. Germline CDR1 and CDR2: SGDLS and YYNGEE.

J is TRBJ1-3 and V is TRBV18; 8 bases are a match to TRBD1. The germline V gene has CDR1 KGHSH and CDR2 LQKENI. Trimming removed 3 bases from V and 2 bases from J; junction bases left unmatched: 3. This CDR3 has 15 amino acids. The CDR3 reads CASSPTDRAGNTIYF. For the CDR3, the DNA is TGTGCCAGCTCACCTACGGACAGGGCTGGAAACACCATATATTTT.

This clone was picked up one time. The gene calls are TRBV28 and TRBJ1-2; TRBD1 matches at 9 bases. This CDR3 contains 15 residues. Looked up from germline, CDR1 is MDHEN and CDR2 is SYDVKM. V was pared by 3 bases and J by 2 bases, with 4 bases of the junction left unmatched. DNA of the CDR3: TGTGCCAGCAGTTTGAGGGACAGGGTAAACTATGGCTACACCTTC. Translating it yields CASSLRDRVNYGYTF.

The V and J genes are TRBV4-2 and TRBJ2-5, with TRBD2 identical over 9 bases. The CDR3 loop spans 15 amino acids. CDR1 and CDR2 (germline): LGHNA, YNFKEQ. J was trimmed by 1 base and V by 4 bases; bases with no gene match: 4. CDR3 coding DNA: TGTGCCAGCAGCCCATTAGCGGGGGTCCAAGAGACCCAGTACTTC. Protein product: CASSPLAGVQETQYF.

CDR3 DNA: TGTGCCAGCAGTTCAGCGGACAGCTACTATGGCTACACCTTC. Amino acids: CASSSADSYYGYTF. The chain links TRBV6-5 to TRBJ1-2, with D possibly being TRBD1 (6 bases). The ends were cut back, 4 bases at V and 3 bases at J, with 12 bases in the middle. The CDR3 is 14 residues long. Per germline, CDR1 MNHEY and CDR2 SVGAGI.

This chain joins TRBV5-8 and TRBJ2-3; 9 bases map to TRBD1. Trimming at V came to 4 bases and at J to 8 bases, leaving 11 bases not matched to a gene. The CDR3 extends over 15 amino acids. The germline CDR1 and CDR2 sequences are SGHTS and YDEGEE. CDR3 sequence (DNA): TGTGCCAGCAGCCAAACCGGGACAGGGAGTGGTACGCAGTATTTT. This codes for CASSQTGTGSGTQYF. Variable domain in full (rest from reference TRBV5-8 and TRBJ2-3): EAGVTQSPTHLIKTRGQQATLRCSPISGHTSVYWYQQALGLGLQFLLWYDEGEERNRGNFPPRFSGRQFPNYSSELNVNALELEDSALYLCASSQTGTGSGTQYFGPGTRLTVL.

The genes are TRBV10-3 and TRBJ1-2, with D perhaps TRBD1 (5 bases). Germline V gene data show CDR1 as ENHRY and CDR2 as SYGVKD. V gave up 0 bases and J gave up 5 bases, with 7 bases separating them. The CDR3 sequence is 13 residues long. CDR3: CAISESTDYGYTF. The CDR3 nucleotides read TGTGCCATCAGTGAGTCGACAGATTATGGCTACACCTTC.

The gene calls are TRBV28 and TRBJ2-2; 8 nucleotides align to TRBD2. Losses at the gene ends were 5 bases for V and 3 bases for J; bases not matched to a gene: 5. Germline assignment: CDR1 MDHEN and CDR2 SYDVKM. This CDR3 is built from 15 residues. In nucleotides, the CDR3 is TGTGCCAGCAGTACCGGGACTAGTGACACCGGGGAGCTGTTTTTT. Protein product: CASSTGTSDTGELFF. The entire variable domain, with the rest obtained from reference TRBV28 and TRBJ2-2, is as follows: DVKVTQSSRYLVKRTGEKVFLECVQDMDHENMFWYRQDPGLGLRLIYFSYDVKMKEKGDIPEGYSVSREKKERFSLILESASTNQTSMYLCASSTGTSDTGELFFGEGSRLTVL.

The chain uses TRBV28 and TRBJ2-1; 10 bases match TRBD1. CDR3 length: 17 residues. Germline V CDR1 and CDR2: MDHEN, SYDVKM. Trimming cost V 3 bases and J 4 bases; bases outside gene matches: 9. The CDR3 sequence: CASSFSKPGQGYNEQFF. The CDR3 nucleotides read TGTGCCAGCAGTTTCAGTAAACCGGGACAGGGGTACAATGAGCAGTTCTTC.